This T cell receptor (beta chain) was profiled in a study of T cell responses to AZD1222 COVID-19 vaccine. Note on this clone: The target antigen is unknown.

Trimming cost V 0 bases and J 8 bases, with 14 bases left between them. CDR3 length: 14 amino acids. Germline assignment: CDR1 WNHNN and CDR2 SYGVQD (reference sequence). The repertoire was sequenced with immunoSEQ multiplex PCR; TCRdb's copy has only in-frame clones and lacks some. The sample includes more than 120,000 clones, just over 85% of them seen just once. Findings and limits, study-wide: The breadth and depth of Spike-specific TCRs increased once two AZD1222 doses had been given. The sample set comprised mostly white British donors with more females, and clonal diversity was possibly underestimated.

The sequence derives from an adult who received the AZD1222 COVID-19 vaccine. The V call is TRBV10-1, the J call TRBJ2-7; D is undetermined. The sample was peripheral blood, taken 28 days after the second AZD1222 dose. The CDR3 nucleotides are TGCGCCAGCAGTGAGTCTGGACGTACGGACCAGCAGTACTTC. Translation gives CASSESGRTDQQYF.